Listed below are T cell receptor beta chains from one sample, sequenced in a study of cytomegalovirus exposure and HLA in healthy donors. The table came from immunoSEQ multiplex PCR; TCRdb's copy has only in-frame clones and leaves some out. The sample gives about 160,000 clones, roughly 80% of which show up once; around 2.3% is in the top ten. Sequencing was carried out using PBMCs. These receptors were collected from a man aged 50 or older in good health and CMV-seropositive. The CDR3 runs from the conserved cysteine through the conserved F or W. D genes are given only for firm matches. The size entry is marked missing in some rows and otherwise reads once, few, many or a size class.

>TRBV7-2|TRBJ1-5|TRBD1|-
CASSPQGTGNQPQHF
TGTGCCAGCAGCCCACAGGGGACCGGCAATCAGCCCCAGCATTTT
>TRBV10-3|TRBJ1-2|-|-
CAISEAGTGYTF
TGTGCCATCAGTGAGGCAGGAACTGGCTACACCTTC
>TRBV28|TRBJ2-3|TRBD2|-
CASSLDTGLAGADTQYF
TGTGCCAGCAGTTTAGACACGGGACTAGCGGGGGCGGATACGCAGTATTTT
>TRBV5-1|TRBJ2-5|TRBD2|-
CASKLAGVETQYF
TGCGCCAGCAAACTAGCGGGGGTGGAGACCCAGTACTTC
>TRBV9|TRBJ2-5|TRBD2|once
CASSVAAGGRETQYF
TGTGCCAGCAGCGTAGCAGCGGGGGGAAGGGAGACCCAGTACTTC
>TRBV10-3|TRBJ2-2|-|-
CAISAGFTNTGELFF
TGTGCCATCAGTGCGGGGTTCACGAACACCGGGGAGCTGTTTTTT
>TRBV6-5|TRBJ2-3|TRBD1|-
CASTGGSSTDTQYF
TGTGCCTCCACAGGGGGTTCTAGCACAGATACGCAGTATTTT
>TRBV5-1|TRBJ2-7|-|-
CASSLRAGSDEQYF
TGCGCCAGCAGCTTGCGGGCAGGGTCCGACGAGCAGTACTTC
>TRBV7-9|TRBJ1-4|TRBD1|-
CASSSGTGVRGEKLFF
TGTGCCAGCAGCTCAGGGACAGGGGTTCGCGGTGAAAAACTGTTTTTT
>TRBV7-9|TRBJ1-6|-|many
CASSLHDRMGISSPLHF
TGTGCCAGCAGCTTACACGACAGGATGGGGATCTCCTCACCCCTCCACTTT
>TRBV4-3|TRBJ1-1|-|-
CASSQETSSNTEAFF
TGCGCCAGCAGCCAAGAGACGTCTAGTAACACTGAAGCTTTCTTT
>TRBV4-1|TRBJ2-7|-|-
CASSQGPGRSYEQYF
TGCGCCAGCAGCCAAGGGCCAGGGCGTTCCTACGAGCAGTACTTC
>TRBV25-1|TRBJ1-3|-|few
CASSEWAGLSGNTIYF
TGTGCCAGCAGTGAATGGGCAGGCCTCTCTGGAAACACCATATATTTT
>TRBV4-1|TRBJ2-6|TRBD1|-
CASSQAGGNSGANVLTF
TGCGCCAGCAGCCAAGCAGGGGGCAACTCTGGGGCCAACGTCCTGACTTTC
>TRBV29-1|TRBJ1-2|-|-
CSATGSNYGYTF
TGCAGCGCTACAGGCTCTAACTATGGCTACACCTTC
>TRBV6-5|TRBJ1-2|TRBD1|-
CASSPSGGNYGYTF
TGTGCCAGCAGCCCCTCAGGGGGCAACTATGGCTACACCTTC
>TRBV29-1|TRBJ1-2|-|-
CSVEIVGREEDGYTF
TGCAGCGTTGAAATTGTCGGCAGGGAAGAGGATGGCTACACCTTC
>TRBV7-9|TRBJ1-3|-|once
CASSSVGTGNTIYF
TGTGCCAGCAGCTCGGTCGGGACTGGAAACACCATATATTTT
>TRBV6-5|TRBJ2-2|TRBD2|-
CASSYDTWGGTGELFF
TGTGCCAGCAGTTACGATACTTGGGGGGGCACCGGGGAGCTGTTTTTT
>TRBV7-6|TRBJ2-3|TRBD1|-
CASSSGQGTDTQYF
TGTGCCAGCAGCTCCGGACAGGGGACAGATACGCAGTATTTT
>TRBV19|TRBJ2-5|-|-
CASSEEEQEEETQYF
TGTGCCAGTAGTGAGGAAGAACAGGAAGAGGAGACCCAGTACTTC
>TRBV27|TRBJ1-5|-|-
CASRKGLSNQPQHF
TGTGCCAGCAGGAAGGGGCTCTCCAATCAGCCCCAGCATTTT
>TRBV27|TRBJ2-7|-|-
CASSLVTGSSYEQYF
TGTGCCAGCAGTTTAGTGACAGGATCTTCCTACGAGCAGTACTTC
>TRBV27|TRBJ2-5|TRBD2|-
CASRGLAGTQETQYF
TGTGCCAGCAGGGGACTAGCGGGGACCCAAGAGACCCAGTACTTC
>TRBV6-1|TRBJ2-1|-|-
CASSEQLAEQFF
TGTGCCAGCAGTGAACAGTTAGCGGAGCAGTTCTTC
>TRBV5-6|TRBJ1-1|-|-
CASSLGGGRAFF
TGTGCCAGCAGCTTGGGTGGGGGCAGAGCTTTCTTT
>TRBV7-7|TRBJ2-3|TRBD1|-
CASSLGLRDRDSDTQYF
TGTGCCAGCAGCTTAGGGCTCCGGGACAGGGACTCAGATACGCAGTATTTT